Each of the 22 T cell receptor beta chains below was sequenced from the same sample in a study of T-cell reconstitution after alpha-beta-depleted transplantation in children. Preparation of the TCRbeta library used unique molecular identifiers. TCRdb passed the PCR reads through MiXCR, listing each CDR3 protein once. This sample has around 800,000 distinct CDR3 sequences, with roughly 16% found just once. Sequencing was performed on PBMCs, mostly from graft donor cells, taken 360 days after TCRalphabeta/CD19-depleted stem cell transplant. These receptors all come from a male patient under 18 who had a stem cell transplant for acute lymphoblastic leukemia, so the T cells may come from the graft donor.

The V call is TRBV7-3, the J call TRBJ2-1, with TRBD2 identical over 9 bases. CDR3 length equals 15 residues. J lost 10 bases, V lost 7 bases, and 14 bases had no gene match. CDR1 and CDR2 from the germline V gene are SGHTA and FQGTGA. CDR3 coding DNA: TGTGCCAGCAACATGGGGGTAGCGGGAGTACAGGAGCAGTTCTTC. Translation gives CASNMGVAGVQEQFF.

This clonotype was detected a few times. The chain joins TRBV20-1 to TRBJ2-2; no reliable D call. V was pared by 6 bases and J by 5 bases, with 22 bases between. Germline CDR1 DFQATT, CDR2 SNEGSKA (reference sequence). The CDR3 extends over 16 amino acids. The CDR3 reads CSATPGSGIRTGELFF. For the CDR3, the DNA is TGCAGTGCGACCCCCGGATCTGGGATAAGGACCGGGGAGCTGTTTTTT.

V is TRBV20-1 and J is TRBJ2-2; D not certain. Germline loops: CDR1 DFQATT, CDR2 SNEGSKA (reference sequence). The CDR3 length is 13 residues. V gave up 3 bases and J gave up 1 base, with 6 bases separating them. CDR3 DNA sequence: TGCAGTGCTAGGGCAGGGAACACCGGGGAGCTGTTTTTT. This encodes CSARAGNTGELFF.

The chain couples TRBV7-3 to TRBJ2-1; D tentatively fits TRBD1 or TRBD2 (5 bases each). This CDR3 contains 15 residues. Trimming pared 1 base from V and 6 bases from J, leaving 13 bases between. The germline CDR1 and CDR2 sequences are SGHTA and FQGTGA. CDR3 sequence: CASSLNGIRGNEQFF. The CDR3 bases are TGTGCCAGCAGCTTAAACGGGATTAGGGGCAATGAGCAGTTCTTC.

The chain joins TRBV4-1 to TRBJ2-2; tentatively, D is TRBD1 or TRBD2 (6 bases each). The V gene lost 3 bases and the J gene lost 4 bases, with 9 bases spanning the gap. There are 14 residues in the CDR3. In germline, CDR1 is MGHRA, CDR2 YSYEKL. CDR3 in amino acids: CASSQRGVTGELFF. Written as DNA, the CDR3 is TGCGCCAGCAGCCAGAGGGGGGTCACCGGGGAGCTGTTTTTT.

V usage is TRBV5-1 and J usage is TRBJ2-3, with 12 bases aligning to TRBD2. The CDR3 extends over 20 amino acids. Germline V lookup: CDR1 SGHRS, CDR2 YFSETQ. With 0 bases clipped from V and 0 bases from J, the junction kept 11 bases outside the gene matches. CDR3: CASSLAKGTSGSSSTDTQYF. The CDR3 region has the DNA TGCGCCAGCAGCTTGGCCAAAGGGACTAGCGGGTCTTCTAGCACAGATACGCAGTATTTT.

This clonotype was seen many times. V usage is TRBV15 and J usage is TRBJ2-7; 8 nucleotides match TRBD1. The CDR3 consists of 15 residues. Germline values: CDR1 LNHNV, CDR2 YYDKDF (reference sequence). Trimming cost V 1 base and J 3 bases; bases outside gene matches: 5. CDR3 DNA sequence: TGTGCCACCAGCAGAGCCAGGACAGGGTTCTACGAGCAGTACTTC. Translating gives CATSRARTGFYEQYF.

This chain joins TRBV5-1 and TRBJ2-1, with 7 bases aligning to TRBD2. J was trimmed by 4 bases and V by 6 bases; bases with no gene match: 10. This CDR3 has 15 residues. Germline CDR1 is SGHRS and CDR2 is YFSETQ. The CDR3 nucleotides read TGCGCCAGCACCGGGAGCGGGAAACCTTACAATGAGCAGTTCTTC. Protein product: CASTGSGKPYNEQFF.

The CDR3 DNA sequence: TGTGCCAGCTTTGCGGGGAGGGGGACTGAAGCTTTCTTT. This gives the protein CASFAGRGTEAFF. The rearrangement links TRBV25-1 to TRBJ1-1; D is possibly TRBD1 (6 bases). The length of the CDR3 is 13 residues. Germline CDR1 MGHDK, CDR2 SYGVNS. The germline V and J ends were trimmed by 8 bases and 5 bases, with 15 bases remaining between them.

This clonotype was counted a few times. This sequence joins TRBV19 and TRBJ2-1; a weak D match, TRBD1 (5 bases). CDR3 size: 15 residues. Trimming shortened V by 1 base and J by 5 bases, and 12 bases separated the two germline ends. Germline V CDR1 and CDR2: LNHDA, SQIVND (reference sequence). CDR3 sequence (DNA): TGTGCCAGTAGTATAGTTGGGCGGACAAACAATGAGCAGTTCTTC. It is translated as CASSIVGRTNNEQFF.

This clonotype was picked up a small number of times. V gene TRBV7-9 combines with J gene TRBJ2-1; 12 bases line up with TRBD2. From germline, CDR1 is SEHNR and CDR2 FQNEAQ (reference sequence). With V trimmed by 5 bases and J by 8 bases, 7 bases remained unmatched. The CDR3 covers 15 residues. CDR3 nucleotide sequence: TGTGCCAGCAGCCCTGGACTAGCGGGGCCCTATGAGCAGTTCTTC. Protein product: CASSPGLAGPYEQFF.

For the CDR3, the DNA is TGCAGCGCTACGACCGGGACTAGCGGGGACCCCTACAATGAGCAGTTCTTC. It codes for CSATTGTSGDPYNEQFF. This chain links TRBV29-1 with TRBJ2-1; 13 nucleotides line up with TRBD2. With V trimmed by 7 bases and J by 2 bases, 11 bases remained unmatched. Germline CDR1 SQVTM, CDR2 ANQGSEA. The CDR3 length is 17 residues.

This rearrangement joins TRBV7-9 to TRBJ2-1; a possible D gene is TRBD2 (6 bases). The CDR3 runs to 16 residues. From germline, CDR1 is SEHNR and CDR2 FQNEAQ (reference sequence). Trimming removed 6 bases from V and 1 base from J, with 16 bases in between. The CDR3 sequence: CASRGPGGGSYNEQFF. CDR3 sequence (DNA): TGTGCCAGCAGAGGGCCCGGCGGAGGGTCCTACAATGAGCAGTTCTTC. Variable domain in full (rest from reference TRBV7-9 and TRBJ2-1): DTGVSQNPRHKITKRGQNVTFRCDPISEHNRLYWYRQTLGQGPEFLTYFQNEAQLEKSRLLSDRFSAERPKGSFSTLEIQRTEQGDSAMYLCASRGPGGGSYNEQFFGPGTRLTVL.

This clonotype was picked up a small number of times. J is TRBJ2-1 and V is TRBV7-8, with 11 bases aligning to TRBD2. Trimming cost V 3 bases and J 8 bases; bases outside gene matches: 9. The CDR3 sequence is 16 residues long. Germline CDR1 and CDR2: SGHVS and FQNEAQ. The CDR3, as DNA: TGTGCCAGCAGCTTCCCCTCAGGACTAGCGGGCTATGAGCAGTTCTTC. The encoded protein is CASSFPSGLAGYEQFF.

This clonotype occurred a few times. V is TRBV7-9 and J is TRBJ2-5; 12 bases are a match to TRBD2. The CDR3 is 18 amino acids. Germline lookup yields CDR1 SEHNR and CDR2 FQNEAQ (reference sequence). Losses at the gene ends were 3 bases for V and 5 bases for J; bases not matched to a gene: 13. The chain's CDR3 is CASSFPTSGRGNGETQYF. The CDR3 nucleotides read TGTGCCAGCAGCTTCCCGACTAGCGGGAGAGGTAACGGCGAGACCCAGTACTTC.

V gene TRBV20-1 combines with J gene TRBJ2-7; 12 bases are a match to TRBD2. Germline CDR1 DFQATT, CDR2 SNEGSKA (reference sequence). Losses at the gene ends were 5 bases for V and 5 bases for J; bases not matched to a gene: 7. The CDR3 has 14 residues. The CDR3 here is CSAGRRLAGDEQYF. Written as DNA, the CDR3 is TGCAGTGCTGGCCGGAGACTAGCGGGAGACGAGCAGTACTTC.

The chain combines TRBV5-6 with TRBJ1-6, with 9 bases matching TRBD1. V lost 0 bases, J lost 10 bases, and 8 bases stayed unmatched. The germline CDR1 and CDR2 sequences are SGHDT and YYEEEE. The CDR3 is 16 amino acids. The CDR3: CASSLVAGQGFSPLHF. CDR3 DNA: TGTGCCAGCAGCTTGGTTGCGGGACAGGGTTTCTCACCCCTCCACTTT.

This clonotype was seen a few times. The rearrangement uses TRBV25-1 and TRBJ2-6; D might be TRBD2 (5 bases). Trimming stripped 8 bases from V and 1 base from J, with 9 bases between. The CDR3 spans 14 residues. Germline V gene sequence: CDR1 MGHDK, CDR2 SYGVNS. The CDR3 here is CASLGVSGANVLTF. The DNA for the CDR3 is TGTGCCAGCTTGGGAGTGTCTGGGGCCAACGTCCTGACTTTC.

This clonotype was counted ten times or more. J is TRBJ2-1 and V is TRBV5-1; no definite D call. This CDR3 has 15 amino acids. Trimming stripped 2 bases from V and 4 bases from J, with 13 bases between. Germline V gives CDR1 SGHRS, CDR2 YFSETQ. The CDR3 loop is CASSLEKHTYNEQFF. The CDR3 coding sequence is TGCGCCAGCAGCTTAGAGAAACATACATACAATGAGCAGTTCTTC.

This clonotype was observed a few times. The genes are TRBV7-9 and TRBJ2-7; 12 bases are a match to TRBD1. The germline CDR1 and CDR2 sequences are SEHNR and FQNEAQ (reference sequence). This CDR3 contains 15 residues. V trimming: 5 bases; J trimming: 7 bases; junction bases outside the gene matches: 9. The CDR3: CASSPPGQGAEEQYF. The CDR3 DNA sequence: TGTGCCAGCAGCCCGCCGGGACAGGGGGCTGAAGAGCAGTACTTC.

The CDR3 DNA reads as TGTGCCAGCAGCGTGGGACAGGCCTTCCTCTCCTACAATGAGCAGTTCTTC. Protein product: CASSVGQAFLSYNEQFF. This chain uses TRBV9 with TRBJ2-1; 8 bases agree with TRBD1. This CDR3 is 17 amino acids long. V dropped 2 bases and J dropped 0; count of bases not matched to a gene: 7. Germline loops: CDR1 SGDLS, CDR2 YYNGEE.

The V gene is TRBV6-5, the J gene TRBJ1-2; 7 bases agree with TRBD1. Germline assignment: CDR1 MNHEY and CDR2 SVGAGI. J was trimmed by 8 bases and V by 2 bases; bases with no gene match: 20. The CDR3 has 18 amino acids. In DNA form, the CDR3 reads TGTGCCAGCAGTTACACCTCCGGGACAGCCAGGATTAACCGGGGCTACACCTTC. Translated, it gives CASSYTSGTARINRGYTF.